What follows is one T cell receptor beta chain and its context. Its antigen is unknown. Each sample had two DNA replicates, 0.5 to 0.65 ug blood or around 1.5 ug tissue. Only in-frame clones appear in the TCRdb table, and some are missing; sequencing was by immunoSEQ multiplex PCR. The sample comprises thousands of clones, around two thirds of which are singletons, and approximately 19% rests with the top ten. This entry belongs to a study of early stage breast cancer tumors. The wider study: ER+/PR+/HER2- status applied to about 80% of the 16 invasive breast tumors. Whole-study findings and limits: Tumors had about 2.3-fold higher T cell density than normal breast. Functional markers like CD4, CD8 and FOXP3 were missed in bulk sequencing.

The CDR3 runs 14 residues. The V end lost 6 bases, the J end lost 1 base, and 12 bases lay between the germline ends. The germline V gene encodes CDR1 MNHEY and CDR2 SVGAGI. Material for sequencing was breast tumor tissue. J is TRBJ1-1 and V is TRBV6-5; D uncertain. The TCR was taken from a person in their fifties with breast cancer. The CDR3 spells CASRGNKQNTEAFF. CDR3 DNA: TGTGCCAGCAGAGGGAATAAGCAGAACACTGAAGCTTTCTTT.